This TCR beta chain was sequenced for a study of control samples from healthy donors and cancer patients. TCRdb keeps only in-frame clones here, not all; method: immunoSEQ multiplex PCR. The sample shows about 220,000 clones, about 95% of them seen only once. The V end was cut by 0 bases, the J end by 3 bases, with 12 bases between. The CDR3 spans 15 residues. Germline V gene data show CDR1 as LGHNA and CDR2 as YNFKEQ. Input material: blood. The chain uses TRBV4-2 and TRBJ2-7; TRBD1 might be the D (5 bases). This sequence originates from a man aged 50 to 59 in good health. In DNA, the CDR3 is TGTGCCAGCAGCCAAGATCCGGGCCAGGGCTACGAGCAGTACTTC. This gives the protein CASSQDPGQGYEQYF.